The clone carrying this T cell receptor (beta chain) was detected only a few times. Its target is not known. TCRdb reprocessed the reads via MiXCR and lists one record per CDR3 protein. Among 100,000 to 150,000 distinct CDR3 sequences listed, 24% were seen once. This sample stems from a study of T cell repertoires in cytomegalovirus infection. Study details: A matching HLA type, together with CMV infection, was signaled by public TCR beta signatures.

Study observations and caveats: The ex vivo response was dominated by HLA-C-restricted CMV-specific TCR beta clonotypes. Adding up the frequency of public TCR beta families identified people who carried CMV plus the relevant HLA.

The CDR3 totals 15 residues. After removal of 1 base from V and 3 bases from J, the junction contained 3 bases not matched to a gene. CDR1 and CDR2 (germline): LGHNA, YSLEER. Sequenced input: PBMCs, sequenced either directly or after in vitro stimulation (not recorded which). The rearrangement links TRBV4-3 to TRBJ2-1; 7 bases match TRBD2. This TCR came from a human donor in good health (CMV status not recorded). Some clones in this sample may be carry-over from other donors' samples. The CDR3 spells CASSQVASGYNEQFF. The CDR3, as DNA: TGCGCCAGCAGCCAAGTAGCTAGCGGCTACAATGAGCAGTTCTTC.